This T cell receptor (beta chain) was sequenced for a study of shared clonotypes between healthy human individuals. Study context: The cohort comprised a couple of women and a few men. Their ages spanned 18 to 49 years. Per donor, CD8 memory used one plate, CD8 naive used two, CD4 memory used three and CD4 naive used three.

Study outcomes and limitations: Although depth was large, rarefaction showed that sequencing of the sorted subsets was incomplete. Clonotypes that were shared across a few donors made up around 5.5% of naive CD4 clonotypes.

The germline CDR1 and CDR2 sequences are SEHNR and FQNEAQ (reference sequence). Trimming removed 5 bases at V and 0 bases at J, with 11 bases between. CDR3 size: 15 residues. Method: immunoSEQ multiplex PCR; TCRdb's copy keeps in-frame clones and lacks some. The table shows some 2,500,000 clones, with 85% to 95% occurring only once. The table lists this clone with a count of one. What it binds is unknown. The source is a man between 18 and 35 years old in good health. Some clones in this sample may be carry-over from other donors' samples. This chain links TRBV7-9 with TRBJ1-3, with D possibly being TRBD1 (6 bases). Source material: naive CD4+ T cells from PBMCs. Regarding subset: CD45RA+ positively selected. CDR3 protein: CASSAQGSSGNTIYF. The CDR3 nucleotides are TGTGCCAGCAGCGCACAGGGAAGCTCTGGAAACACCATATATTTT. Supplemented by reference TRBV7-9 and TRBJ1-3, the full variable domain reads DTGVSQNPRHKITKRGQNVTFRCDPISEHNRLYWYRQTLGQGPEFLTYFQNEAQLEKSRLLSDRFSAERPKGSFSTLEIQRTEQGDSAMYLCASSAQGSSGNTIYFGEGSWLTVV.